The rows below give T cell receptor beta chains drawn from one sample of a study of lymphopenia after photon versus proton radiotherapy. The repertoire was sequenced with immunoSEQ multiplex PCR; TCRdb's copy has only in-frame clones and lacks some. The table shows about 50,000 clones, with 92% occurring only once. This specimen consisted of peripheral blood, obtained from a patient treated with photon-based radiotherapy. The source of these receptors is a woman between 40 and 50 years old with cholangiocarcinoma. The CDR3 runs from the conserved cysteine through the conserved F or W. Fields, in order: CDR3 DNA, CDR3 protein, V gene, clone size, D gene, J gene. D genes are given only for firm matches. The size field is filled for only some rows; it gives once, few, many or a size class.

DNA: TGTGCCAGCAGCTTAGAAGGGGTGAGCACAGATACGCAGTATTTT; CDR3: CASSLEGVSTDTQYF; V: TRBV7-3; size: once; D: NA; J: TRBJ2-3
DNA: TGTGCCAGCGGACGGGACTCTACTACAGTTGAGCAGTTCTTC; CDR3: CASGRDSTTVEQFF; V: TRBV9; size: NA; D: NA; J: TRBJ2-1
DNA: TGTGCCAGCAGCCAGGGACTAGTAATGGACATTCAGTACTTC; CDR3: CASSQGLVMDIQYF; V: TRBV11-2; size: NA; D: TRBD2; J: TRBJ2-4
DNA: TGTGCCAGCAGCTTGGTCATGGGGAACTCCTACGAGCAGTACTTC; CDR3: CASSLVMGNSYEQYF; V: TRBV5-4; size: NA; D: NA; J: TRBJ2-7
DNA: TGTGCCAGCAGCCAAGCTCTAACTAGCGGGAGATACACCGGGGAGCTGTTTTTT; CDR3: CASSQALTSGRYTGELFF; V: TRBV4-2; size: NA; D: TRBD2; J: TRBJ2-2
DNA: TGTGCTAGCAGCTTAGGGGTTGCGGGCACAGATACGCAGTATTTT; CDR3: CASSLGVAGTDTQYF; V: TRBV7-7; size: NA; D: NA; J: TRBJ2-3
DNA: TGTGCCAGCAGCCAGACAGGTCTAGGGAACACTGAAGCTTTCTTT; CDR3: CASSQTGLGNTEAFF; V: TRBV5-4; size: NA; D: NA; J: TRBJ1-1
DNA: TGTGCCAGCAGCCTCCAGGGGGGGGCGAACTATGGCTACACCTTC; CDR3: CASSLQGGANYGYTF; V: TRBV5-4; size: NA; D: TRBD1; J: TRBJ1-2
DNA: TGTGCCAGCAGTTACCCAGGGGGCGAGCAGTACTTC; CDR3: CASSYPGGEQYF; V: TRBV6-5; size: NA; D: TRBD1; J: TRBJ2-7
DNA: TGTGCCAGCAGCTTGGGGTATAGCGGGAGGGCCGAGGTGGGTGAGCAGTTCTTC; CDR3: CASSLGYSGRAEVGEQFF; V: TRBV5-4; size: NA; D: TRBD2; J: TRBJ2-1
DNA: TGCGCCAGCAGCTTTTACGGCGAGCAGTACTTC; CDR3: CASSFYGEQYF; V: TRBV5-1; size: NA; D: NA; J: TRBJ2-7
DNA: TGTGCCTGGAGTGGGGATCAAGGGGAAGCTTTCTTT; CDR3: CAWSGDQGEAFF; V: TRBV30; size: NA; D: NA; J: TRBJ1-1
DNA: TGCGCCAGCAGCCCCAGTGGCCCTAGCGTTAGCGGCACCGGGGAGCTGTTTTTT; CDR3: CASSPSGPSVSGTGELFF; V: TRBV4-3; size: once; D: NA; J: TRBJ2-2
DNA: TGTGCCAGTAACGGGGGACCGGGACTAGCGGGTGGAAATGAGCAGTTCTTC; CDR3: CASNGGPGLAGGNEQFF; V: TRBV19; size: once; D: TRBD2; J: TRBJ2-1
DNA: TGTGCCAGCAGCTCTGGGACACACCGGACTAGCGGAACTAGCACAGATACGCAGTATTTT; CDR3: CASSSGTHRTSGTSTDTQYF; V: TRBV13; size: NA; D: TRBD2; J: TRBJ2-3
DNA: TGCGCCAGCAGCCGAGGGACAACAAGCTCCTACAATGAGCAGTTCTTC; CDR3: CASSRGTTSSYNEQFF; V: TRBV5-1; size: NA; D: NA; J: TRBJ2-1
DNA: TGTGCCAGCAGCTTACGCCAGCGCAATGAGCAGTTCTTC; CDR3: CASSLRQRNEQFF; V: TRBV7-2; size: NA; D: NA; J: TRBJ2-1
DNA: TGTGCCAGCAGCTTAGGAAGGAGCTCCTATAATTCACCCCTCCACTTT; CDR3: CASSLGRSSYNSPLHF; V: TRBV7-9; size: NA; D: NA; J: TRBJ1-6
DNA: TGTGCCAGCAGAAGGGACCCCAGTTCCCAAGAGACCCAGTACTTC; CDR3: CASRRDPSSQETQYF; V: TRBV5-5; size: NA; D: NA; J: TRBJ2-5
DNA: TGTGCCAGCAGCCGTGACAGGGGGCGGGAGCAGTACTTC; CDR3: CASSRDRGREQYF; V: TRBV7-3; size: NA; D: TRBD1; J: TRBJ2-7
DNA: TGCGCCAGCAGCCAATATCGACAGACTGAAGCTTTCTTT; CDR3: CASSQYRQTEAFF; V: TRBV4-1; size: NA; D: NA; J: TRBJ1-1
DNA: TGTGCCACCAGCAGGCCCGGGACAGGGTCCCCCGGGGGCTACACCTTC; CDR3: CATSRPGTGSPGGYTF; V: TRBV15; size: NA; D: TRBD1; J: TRBJ1-2